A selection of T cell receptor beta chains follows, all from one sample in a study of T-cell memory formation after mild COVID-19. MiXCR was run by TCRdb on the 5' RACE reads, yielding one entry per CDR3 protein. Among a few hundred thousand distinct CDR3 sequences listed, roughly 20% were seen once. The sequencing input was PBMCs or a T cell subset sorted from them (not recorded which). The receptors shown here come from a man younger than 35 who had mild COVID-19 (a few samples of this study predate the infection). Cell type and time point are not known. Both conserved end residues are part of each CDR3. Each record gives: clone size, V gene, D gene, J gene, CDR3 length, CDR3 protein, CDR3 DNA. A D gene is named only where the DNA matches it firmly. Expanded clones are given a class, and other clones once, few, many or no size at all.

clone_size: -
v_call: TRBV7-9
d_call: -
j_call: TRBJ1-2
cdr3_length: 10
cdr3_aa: CASGVKGYTF
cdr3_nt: TGTGCCAGCGGGGTAAAGGGCTACACCTTC

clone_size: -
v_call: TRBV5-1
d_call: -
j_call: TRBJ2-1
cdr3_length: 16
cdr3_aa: CASSLPGVPTYNEQFF
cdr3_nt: TGCGCCAGCAGCTTGCCTGGCGTTCCCACCTACAATGAGCAGTTCTTC

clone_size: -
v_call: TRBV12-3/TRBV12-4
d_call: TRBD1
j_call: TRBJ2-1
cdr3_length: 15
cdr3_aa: CASSITGGAYNEQFF
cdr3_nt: TGTGCCAGCAGTATAACAGGGGGCGCCTACAATGAGCAGTTCTTC

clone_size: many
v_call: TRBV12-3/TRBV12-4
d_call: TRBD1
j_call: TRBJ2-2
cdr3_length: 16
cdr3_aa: CASKVLGGANTGELFF
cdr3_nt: TGTGCCAGCAAGGTGCTAGGGGGCGCGAACACCGGGGAGCTGTTTTTT

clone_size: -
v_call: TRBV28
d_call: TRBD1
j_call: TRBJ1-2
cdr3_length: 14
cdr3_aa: CASSRTGSNYGYTF
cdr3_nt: TGTGCCAGCAGTCGGACAGGGTCTAACTATGGCTACACCTTC

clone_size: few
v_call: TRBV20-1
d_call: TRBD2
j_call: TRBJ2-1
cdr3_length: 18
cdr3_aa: CSARDRPSGGVWYNEQFF
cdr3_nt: TGCAGTGCTAGAGACCGCCCTAGCGGGGGTGTCTGGTACAATGAGCAGTTCTTC

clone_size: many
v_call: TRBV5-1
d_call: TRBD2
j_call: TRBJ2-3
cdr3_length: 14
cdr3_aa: CASSPGLEADTQYF
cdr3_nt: TGCGCCAGCAGCCCGGGACTAGAGGCAGATACGCAGTATTTT

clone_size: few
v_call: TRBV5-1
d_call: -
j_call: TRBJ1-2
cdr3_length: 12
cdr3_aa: CASSSGRDGYTF
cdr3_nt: TGCGCCAGCAGCAGTGGAAGGGATGGCTACACCTTC

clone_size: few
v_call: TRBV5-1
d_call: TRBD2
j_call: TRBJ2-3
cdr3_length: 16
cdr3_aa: CASSLTLAGGHDTQYF
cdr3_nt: TGCGCCAGCAGCTTGACCCTAGCGGGGGGGCACGATACGCAGTATTTT

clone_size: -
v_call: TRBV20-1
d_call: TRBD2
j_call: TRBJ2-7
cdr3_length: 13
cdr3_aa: CSARTSVLYEQYF
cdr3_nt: TGCAGTGCTCGGACTAGCGTCCTCTACGAGCAGTACTTC

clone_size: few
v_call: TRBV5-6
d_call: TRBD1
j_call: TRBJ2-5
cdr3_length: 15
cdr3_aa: CASSRDRITGGTQYF
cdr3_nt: TGTGCCAGCAGCCGGGACAGGATAACCGGGGGGACCCAGTACTTC

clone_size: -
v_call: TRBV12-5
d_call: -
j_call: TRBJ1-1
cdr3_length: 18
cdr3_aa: CAGGSRLTRTFGNTEAFF
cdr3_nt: TGTGCTGGTGGCTCTCGCTTAACCCGCACCTTCGGGAACACTGAAGCTTTCTTT

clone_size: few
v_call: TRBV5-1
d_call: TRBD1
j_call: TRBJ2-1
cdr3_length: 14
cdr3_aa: CASSQQGPENEQFF
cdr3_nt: TGCGCCAGCAGCCAACAGGGGCCAGAAAATGAGCAGTTCTTC

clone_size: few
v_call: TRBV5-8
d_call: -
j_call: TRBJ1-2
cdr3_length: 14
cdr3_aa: CASSSITGTYGYTF
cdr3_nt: TGTGCCAGCAGCTCGATAACAGGGACCTATGGCTACACCTTC

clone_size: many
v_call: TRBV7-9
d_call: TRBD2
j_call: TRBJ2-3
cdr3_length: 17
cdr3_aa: CASSRAAGLPFTDTQYF
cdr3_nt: TGTGCCAGCAGCCGTGCGGCGGGACTACCCTTCACAGATACGCAGTATTTT

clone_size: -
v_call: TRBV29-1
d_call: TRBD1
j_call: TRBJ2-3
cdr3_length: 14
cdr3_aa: CSVDRGGGTETQYF
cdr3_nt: TGCAGCGTGGACAGGGGGGGCGGCACAGAGACGCAGTATTTT

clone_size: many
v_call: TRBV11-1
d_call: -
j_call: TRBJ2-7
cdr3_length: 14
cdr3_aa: CASRYRRDSYEQYF
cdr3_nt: TGTGCCAGCAGATACCGACGGGACTCCTACGAGCAGTACTTC

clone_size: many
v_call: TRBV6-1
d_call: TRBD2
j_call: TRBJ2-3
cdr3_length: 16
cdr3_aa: CASSEGTSGGADTQYF
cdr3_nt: TGTGCCAGCAGTGAAGGGACTAGCGGGGGGGCAGATACGCAGTATTTT

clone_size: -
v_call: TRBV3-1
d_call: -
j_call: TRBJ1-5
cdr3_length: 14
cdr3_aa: CASSPDTLGGPQHF
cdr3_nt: TGTGCCAGCAGCCCTGACACCCTCGGGGGGCCCCAGCATTTT

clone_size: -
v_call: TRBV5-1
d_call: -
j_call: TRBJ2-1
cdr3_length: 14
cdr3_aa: CASSLVHTGNEQFF
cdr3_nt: TGCGCCAGCAGCTTGGTACACACCGGCAATGAGCAGTTCTTC